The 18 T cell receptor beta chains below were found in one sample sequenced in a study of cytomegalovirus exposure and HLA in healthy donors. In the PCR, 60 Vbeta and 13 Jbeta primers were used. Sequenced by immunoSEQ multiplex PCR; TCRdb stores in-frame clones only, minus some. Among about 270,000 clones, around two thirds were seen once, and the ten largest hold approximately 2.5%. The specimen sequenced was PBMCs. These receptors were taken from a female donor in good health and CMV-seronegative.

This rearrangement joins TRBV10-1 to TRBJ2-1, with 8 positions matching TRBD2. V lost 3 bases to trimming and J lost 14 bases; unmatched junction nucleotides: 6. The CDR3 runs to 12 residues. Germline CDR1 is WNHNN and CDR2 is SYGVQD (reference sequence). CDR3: CASSEPGGTEFF. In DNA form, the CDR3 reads TGCGCCAGCAGTGAACCGGGGGGGACGGAGTTCTTC.

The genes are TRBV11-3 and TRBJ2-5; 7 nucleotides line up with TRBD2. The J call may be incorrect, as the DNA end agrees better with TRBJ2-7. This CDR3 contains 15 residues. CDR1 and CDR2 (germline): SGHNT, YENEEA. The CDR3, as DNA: TGTGCCAGCAGCCCGCAAGTCGGGAGGACCTACGAGCAGTACTTC. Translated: CASSPQVGRTYEQYF.

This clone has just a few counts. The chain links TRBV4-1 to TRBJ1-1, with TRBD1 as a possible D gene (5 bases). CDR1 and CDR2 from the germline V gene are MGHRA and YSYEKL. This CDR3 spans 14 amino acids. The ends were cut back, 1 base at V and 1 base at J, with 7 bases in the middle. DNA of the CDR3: TGCGCCAGCAGCCAAGGACAGACGAACACTGAAGCTTTCTTT. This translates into CASSQGQTNTEAFF.

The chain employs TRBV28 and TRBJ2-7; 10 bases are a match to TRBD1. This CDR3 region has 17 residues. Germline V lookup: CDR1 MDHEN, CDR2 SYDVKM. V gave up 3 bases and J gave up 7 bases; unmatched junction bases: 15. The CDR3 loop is CASSLETTGGARREQYF. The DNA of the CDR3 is TGTGCCAGCAGTTTGGAGACGACAGGGGGCGCCCGACGGGAGCAGTACTTC.

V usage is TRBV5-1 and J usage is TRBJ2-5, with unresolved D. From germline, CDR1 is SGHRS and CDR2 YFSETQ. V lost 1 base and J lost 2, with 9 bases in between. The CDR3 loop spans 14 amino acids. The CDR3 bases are TGCGCCAGCAGCTTGCCAGAAACACAAGAGACCCAGTACTTC. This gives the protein CASSLPETQETQYF.

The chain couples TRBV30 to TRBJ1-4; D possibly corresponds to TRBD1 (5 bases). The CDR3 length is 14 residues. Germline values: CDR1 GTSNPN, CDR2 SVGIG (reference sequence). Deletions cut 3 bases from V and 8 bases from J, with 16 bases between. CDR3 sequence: CAWRGRLGREKLFF. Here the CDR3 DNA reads TGTGCCTGGAGGGGGAGGTTGGGGCGCGAAAAACTGTTTTTT.

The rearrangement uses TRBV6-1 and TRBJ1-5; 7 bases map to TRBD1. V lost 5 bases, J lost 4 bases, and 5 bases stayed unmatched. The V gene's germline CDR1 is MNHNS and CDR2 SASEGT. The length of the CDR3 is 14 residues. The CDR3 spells CASSRDRVNQPQHF. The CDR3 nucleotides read TGTGCCAGCAGTCGGGACAGAGTAAATCAGCCCCAGCATTTT.

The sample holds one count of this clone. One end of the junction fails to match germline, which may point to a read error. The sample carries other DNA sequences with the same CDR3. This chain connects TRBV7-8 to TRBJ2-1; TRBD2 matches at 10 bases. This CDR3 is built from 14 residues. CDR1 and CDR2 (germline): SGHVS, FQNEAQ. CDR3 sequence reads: CASSLPAGGQEQFF. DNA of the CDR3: TGTGCTAGCAGCTTACCAGCGGGAGGGCAAGAGCAGTTCTTC.

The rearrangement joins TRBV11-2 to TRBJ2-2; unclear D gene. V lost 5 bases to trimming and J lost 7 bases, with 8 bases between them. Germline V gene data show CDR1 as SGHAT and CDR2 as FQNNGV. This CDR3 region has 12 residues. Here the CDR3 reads CASSPVGGELFF. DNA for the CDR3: TGTGCCAGCAGCCCGGTTGGCGGGGAGCTGTTTTTT.

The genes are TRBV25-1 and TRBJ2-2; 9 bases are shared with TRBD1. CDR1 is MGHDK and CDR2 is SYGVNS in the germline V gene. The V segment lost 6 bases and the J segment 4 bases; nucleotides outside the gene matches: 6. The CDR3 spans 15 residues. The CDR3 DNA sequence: TGTGCCAGCAGCCCCACAGGGGGCCCCACCGGGGAGCTGTTTTTT. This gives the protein CASSPTGGPTGELFF.

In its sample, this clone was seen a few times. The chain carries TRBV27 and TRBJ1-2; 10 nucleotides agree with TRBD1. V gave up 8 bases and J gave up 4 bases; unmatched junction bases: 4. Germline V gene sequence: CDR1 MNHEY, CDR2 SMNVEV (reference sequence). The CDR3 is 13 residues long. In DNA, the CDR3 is TGTGCCAGCGGAGACAGGGGGCCCTATGGCTACACCTTC. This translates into CASGDRGPYGYTF.

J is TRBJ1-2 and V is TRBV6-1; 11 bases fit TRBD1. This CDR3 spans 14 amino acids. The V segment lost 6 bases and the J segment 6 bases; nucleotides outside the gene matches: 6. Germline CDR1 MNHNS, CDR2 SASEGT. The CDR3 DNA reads TGTGCCAGCAGACGGACAGGGGGCGCGGATGGCTACACCTTC. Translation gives CASRRTGGADGYTF.

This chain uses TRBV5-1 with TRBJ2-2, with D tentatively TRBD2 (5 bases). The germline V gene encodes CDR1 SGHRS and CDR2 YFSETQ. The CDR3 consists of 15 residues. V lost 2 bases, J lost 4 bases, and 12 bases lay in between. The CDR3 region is CASSFNAAGTGELFF. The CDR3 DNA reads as TGCGCCAGCAGCTTTAATGCCGCGGGCACCGGGGAGCTGTTTTTT.

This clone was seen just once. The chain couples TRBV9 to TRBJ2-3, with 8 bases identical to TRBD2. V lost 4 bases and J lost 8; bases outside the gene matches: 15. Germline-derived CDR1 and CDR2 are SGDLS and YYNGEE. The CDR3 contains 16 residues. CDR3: CASSPKVLAGSGTQYF. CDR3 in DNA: TGTGCCAGCAGCCCAAAGGTATTAGCGGGATCGGGTACGCAGTATTTT.

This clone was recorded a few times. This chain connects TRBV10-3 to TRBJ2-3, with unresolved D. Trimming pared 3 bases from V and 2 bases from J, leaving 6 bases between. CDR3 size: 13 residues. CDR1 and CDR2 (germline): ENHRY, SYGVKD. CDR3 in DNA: TGTGCCATCAGTGATTCAATCACAGATACGCAGTATTTT. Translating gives CAISDSITDTQYF.

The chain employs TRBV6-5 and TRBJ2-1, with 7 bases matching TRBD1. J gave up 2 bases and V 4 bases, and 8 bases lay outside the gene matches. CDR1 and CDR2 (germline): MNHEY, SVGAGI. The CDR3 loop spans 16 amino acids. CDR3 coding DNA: TGTGCCAGCAGTTTAAACAGGGGCCTGACCTACAATGAGCAGTTCTTC. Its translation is CASSLNRGLTYNEQFF.

The CDR3: CASRQGQGAYEQYF. As DNA, the CDR3 is TGTGCCAGCAGACAGGGACAGGGCGCCTACGAGCAGTACTTC. The chain is built from TRBV6-5 and TRBJ2-7, with 9 positions matching TRBD1. The CDR3 contains 14 residues. The V gene end was trimmed by 6 bases and the J gene end by 2 bases; junction bases not matched to a gene: 5. Germline V gene sequence: CDR1 MNHEY, CDR2 SVGAGI.

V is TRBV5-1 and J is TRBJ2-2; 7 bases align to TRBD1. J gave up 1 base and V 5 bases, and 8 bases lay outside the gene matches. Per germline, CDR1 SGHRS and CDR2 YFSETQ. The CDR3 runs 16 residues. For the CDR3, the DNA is TGCGCCAGCAGGTCAACGGACAGGCTGAACACCGGGGAGCTGTTTTTT. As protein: CASRSTDRLNTGELFF.